This T cell receptor (beta chain) appears in the sequencing data of a study of shared clonotypes between healthy human individuals. Points on this clone: Its specificity is not known.

The data were produced by immunoSEQ multiplex PCR, yet TCRdb's version contains in-frame clones alone and is incomplete. The table lists 640,000 or so clones, 72% of them singletons. General study findings and limits: It was anticipated that sequencing depth would influence how many clonotypes donors shared.

This CDR3 spans 13 amino acids. Trimming stripped 5 bases from V and 7 bases from J, with 12 bases between. CDR1 is SGHTA and CDR2 is FQGNSA in the germline V gene. This sequence was found in a young woman in good health. This chain joins TRBV7-2 and TRBJ2-1, with TRBD2 as a possible D gene (6 bases). Sequencing input: memory CD4+ T cells sorted from blood. Subset here: CD45RA-negative fraction. The chain's CDR3 is CASSPGLLNEQFF. The CDR3 DNA reads as TGTGCCAGCAGCCCGGGACTTCTAAATGAGCAGTTCTTC.